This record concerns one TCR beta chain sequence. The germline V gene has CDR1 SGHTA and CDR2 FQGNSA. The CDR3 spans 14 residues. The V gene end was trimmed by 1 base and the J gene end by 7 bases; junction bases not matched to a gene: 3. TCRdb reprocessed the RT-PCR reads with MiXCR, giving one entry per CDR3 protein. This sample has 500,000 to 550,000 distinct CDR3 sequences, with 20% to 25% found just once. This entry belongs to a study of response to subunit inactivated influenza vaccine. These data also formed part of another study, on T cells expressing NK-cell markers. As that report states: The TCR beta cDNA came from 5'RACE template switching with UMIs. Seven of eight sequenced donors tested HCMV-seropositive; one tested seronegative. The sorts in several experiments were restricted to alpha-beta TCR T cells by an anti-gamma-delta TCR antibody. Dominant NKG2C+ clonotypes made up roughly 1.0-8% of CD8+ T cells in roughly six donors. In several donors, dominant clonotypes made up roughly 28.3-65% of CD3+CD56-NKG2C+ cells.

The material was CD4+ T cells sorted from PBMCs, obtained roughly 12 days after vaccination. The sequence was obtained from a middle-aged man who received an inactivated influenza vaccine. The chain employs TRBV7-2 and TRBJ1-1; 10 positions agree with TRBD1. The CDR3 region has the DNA TGTGCCAGCAGCTTAGGTTGGGACAGGGGTGAAGCTTTCTTT. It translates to CASSLGWDRGEAFF.